These 7 T cell receptor beta chains came from one sample sequenced in a study of shared clonotypes between healthy human individuals. The assay was immunoSEQ multiplex PCR, and TCRdb's table has in-frame clones only and misses some. The table records roughly 2.1 million clones, 90% to 95% of them present only once. The naive CD8 subset, CD45RO-negative cells positively selected for CCR7, excluded terminally differentiated effector memory CD45RA+ cells. The sequencing input was naive CD8+ T cells from PBMCs. These receptors all stem from a man younger than 35 in good health. Some clones in this sample may be carry-over from other donors' samples.

J is TRBJ2-1 and V is TRBV27; D remains ambiguous. The CDR3 is 15 residues long. Germline loops: CDR1 MNHEY, CDR2 SMNVEV (reference sequence). Trimming cost V 0 bases and J 10 bases, with 16 bases left between them. CDR3 protein: CASSLSTFLAGEQFF. The CDR3 nucleotides read TGTGCCAGCAGTTTATCGACCTTTTTAGCAGGCGAGCAGTTCTTC.

The V call is TRBV7-9, the J call TRBJ1-1; D not resolved. The CDR3 consists of 14 residues. The germline V gene encodes CDR1 SEHNR and CDR2 FQNEAQ (reference sequence). V was pared by 5 bases and J by 1 base, with 11 bases between. Here the CDR3 reads CASSRTVRNTEAFF. Written as DNA, the CDR3 is TGTGCCAGCAGCAGAACAGTAAGGAACACTGAAGCTTTCTTT.

The chain has TRBV5-6 and TRBJ2-1; 11 bases align to TRBD2. The germline V gene encodes CDR1 SGHDT and CDR2 YYEEEE. The length of the CDR3 is 14 residues. With V trimmed by 5 bases and J by 7 bases, 5 bases remained unmatched. The CDR3 region is CASRYGTSGNEQFF. In nucleotides, the CDR3 is TGTGCCAGCAGATACGGGACTAGCGGAAATGAGCAGTTCTTC.

J is TRBJ1-2 and V is TRBV6-5; 7 positions match TRBD1. The CDR3 consists of 14 residues. CDR1 is MNHEY, CDR2 SVGAGI, per germline. J lost 8 bases, V lost 6 bases, and 12 bases had no gene match. The DNA for the CDR3 is TGTGCCAGCAGCCCAATAGGGACAGCTCAAGGCTACACCTTC. Its translation is CASSPIGTAQGYTF.

Concerning this clone itself: Other DNA sequences in the same sample also yield this CDR3. This chain links TRBV7-3 with TRBJ2-3; D perhaps matches TRBD2 (6 bases). Trimming stripped 5 bases from V and 0 bases from J, with 12 bases between. This CDR3 is 15 amino acids long. Germline V gives CDR1 SGHTA, CDR2 FQGTGA. CDR3: CASSPLAASTDTQYF. In DNA form, the CDR3 reads TGTGCCAGCAGCCCACTAGCAGCTAGCACAGATACGCAGTATTTT. Complete variable domain (other parts from reference TRBV7-3 and TRBJ2-3): GAGVSQTPSNKVTEKGKYVELRCDPISGHTALYWYRQSLGQGPEFLIYFQGTGAADDSGLPNDRFFAVRPEGSVSTLKIQRTERGDSAVYLCASSPLAASTDTQYFGPGTRLTVL.

On this clone: Other DNA variants within this sample encode the same CDR3. The V gene is TRBV27, the J gene TRBJ2-6; D is possibly TRBD1 (6 bases). CDR1 MNHEY and CDR2 SMNVEV come from the germline V gene (reference sequence). CDR3 length: 15 amino acids. Trimming took 5 bases from V and 1 from J, leaving 9 bases between them. The CDR3 is CASSPRGSGANVLTF. The DNA of the CDR3 is TGTGCCAGCAGTCCCAGGGGTTCTGGGGCCAACGTCCTGACTTTC.

Concerning this clone: This sample also contains other DNA sequences that code for the same CDR3. V and J are TRBV9 and TRBJ2-1; 9 bases line up with TRBD2. The CDR3 has 16 residues. Germline V CDR1 and CDR2: SGDLS, YYNGEE. With V trimmed by 0 bases and J by 3 bases, 4 bases remained unmatched. CDR3 sequence: CASSVEAGGRYNEQFF. CDR3 sequence (DNA): TGTGCCAGCAGCGTAGAAGCGGGAGGTCGCTACAATGAGCAGTTCTTC.